The clone carrying this TCR beta chain has a single count. The antigen remains unidentified. The source of the sample is a study of cytomegalovirus exposure and HLA in healthy donors. Study in general: Falling in the Caucasian-associated ancestry cluster were roughly 80% of 300 to 500 genotyped donors.

Study conclusions and caveats: TRBV6-2, TRBV6-3 and some other V segments were unresolvable in 87-base-pair reads. Segments of the TCR beta V type were, in most cases, productive about 87% or about 30% of the time in an earlier analysis.

PCR involved 60 Vbeta and 13 Jbeta primers. Produced via immunoSEQ multiplex PCR; TCRdb's table is partial and in-frame only. The data hold roughly 71,000 clones, with roughly two thirds observed a single time. The CDR3 totals 13 residues. The ends were cut back, 6 bases at V and 0 bases at J, with 8 bases in the middle. Germline values: CDR1 SNHLY, CDR2 FYNNEI. The chain uses TRBV2 and TRBJ1-1; D ambiguous. Sequenced: PBMCs. The receptor's source is a man in his thirties or forties in good health and CMV-seronegative. This CDR3 reads CASSVYMNTEAFF. DNA of the CDR3: TGTGCCAGCAGCGTGTATATGAACACTGAAGCTTTCTTT.